These 10 T cell receptor beta chains were sequenced from one sample in a study of cytomegalovirus exposure and HLA in healthy donors (dated by TCRdb to 2015 to 2018). The library was made by the immunoSEQ multiplex PCR assay. TCRdb carries this immuneACCESS record with in-frame sequences only. Its versions omit some clonotypes, under half of them owing to an unresolved V gene in the studies checked, with the rest unexplained. The sample yields more than 85,000 clones; roughly 88% were counted once. About 1.5% of the sample rests with the top ten. The sample consisted of PBMCs. These receptors came from a woman aged 25 to 45 in good health and CMV-seropositive.

The chain joins TRBV5-4 to TRBJ2-5; perhaps TRBD1 as D (5 bases). Looked up from germline, CDR1 is SGHNT and CDR2 is YYREEE (reference sequence). Trimming removed 0 bases at V and 4 bases at J, with 10 bases between. CDR3 size: 14 residues. CDR3 DNA: TGTGCCAGCAGCTTGGTCGGGCAGGGAGAGACCCAGTACTTC. Protein product: CASSLVGQGETQYF.

V usage is TRBV7-9 and J usage is TRBJ1-6, with 8 nucleotides matching TRBD1. Germline CDR1 SEHNR, CDR2 FQNEAQ (reference sequence). V was pared by 4 bases and J by 10 bases, with 12 bases of the junction left unmatched. The CDR3 has 16 residues. The DNA for the CDR3 is TGTGCCAGCAGCTCCCGGACAGGGAGGTTGCGGTCACCCCTCCACTTT. Residues: CASSSRTGRLRSPLHF.

The rearrangement links TRBV7-9 to TRBJ2-7; tentative D call: TRBD2 (5 bases). The CDR3 extends over 14 amino acids. The germline gives CDR1 SEHNR, CDR2 FQNEAQ (reference sequence). Trimming cost V 7 bases and J 11 bases, with 24 bases left between them. The CDR3 bases are TGTGCCAGCAAGCCCTGGGCGATTAGCGATAACGAGTACTTC. Residues: CASKPWAISDNEYF.

The rearrangement uses TRBV11-1 and TRBJ2-1; D perhaps matches TRBD2 (6 bases). V lost 5 bases and J 4 bases, leaving 18 bases between the germline ends. CDR3 length: 16 amino acids. Germline CDR1 SGHAT, CDR2 FQDESV (reference sequence). Here the CDR3 reads CASSPLPGTGYNEQFF. The CDR3 coding sequence is TGTGCCAGCAGCCCATTGCCCGGGACTGGTTACAATGAGCAGTTCTTC.

The J gene is TRBJ2-7, the V gene TRBV7-9; TRBD1 matches 10 bases. The germline V gene has CDR1 SEHNR and CDR2 FQNEAQ (reference sequence). The CDR3 runs 13 residues. V gave up 6 bases and J gave up 5 bases; unmatched junction bases: 4. CDR3 bases: TGTGCCAGCAGTATGGACAGGGGGGACGAGCAGTACTTC. This translates into CASSMDRGDEQYF.

The chain uses TRBV10-2 and TRBJ2-7; 11 bases fit TRBD2. The CDR3 totals 13 residues. Germline V gives CDR1 WSHSY, CDR2 SAAADI. V lost 8 bases and J lost 2; bases outside the gene matches: 2. DNA of the CDR3: TGCGCCAGCGCGGGACTAGCGGCCTACGAGCAGTACTTC. Protein product: CASAGLAAYEQYF.

A single count supports this clone. The rearrangement links TRBV30 to TRBJ2-3, with a weak D call TRBD2 (6 bases). The CDR3 covers 12 residues. The germline CDR1 and CDR2 sequences are GTSNPN and SVGIG (reference sequence). V lost 0 bases, J lost 5 bases, and 6 bases lay in between. Written as DNA, the CDR3 is TGTGCCTGGAGTGTGGGGGGAGATACGCAGTATTTT. This translates into CAWSVGGDTQYF.

This chain connects TRBV5-4 to TRBJ2-1; 11 nucleotides line up with TRBD2. V lost 4 bases, J lost 9 bases, and 6 bases stayed unmatched. This CDR3 has 14 residues. CDR1 is SGHNT, CDR2 YYREEE, per germline (reference sequence). CDR3 bases: TGTGCCAGCAGCATACTAGCGGGAGCGGTTGAGCAGTTCTTC. Protein: CASSILAGAVEQFF.

V is TRBV10-3 and J is TRBJ2-2; 11 bases agree with TRBD2. Germline CDR1 and CDR2: ENHRY and SYGVKD. V trimming: 3 bases; J trimming: 3 bases; junction bases outside the gene matches: 9. The CDR3 length is 18 residues. As DNA, the CDR3 is TGTGCCATCAGTGAACCAACTAGCGGGAGCTATCACACCGGGGAGCTGTTTTTT. Protein sequence: CAISEPTSGSYHTGELFF.

The rearrangement links TRBV7-9 to TRBJ1-4, with TRBD1 matching 9 bases. This CDR3 comprises 16 residues. Germline-derived CDR1 and CDR2 are SEHNR and FQNEAQ (reference sequence). Trimming took 4 bases from V and 4 from J; bases not matched to a gene: 7. This CDR3 reads CASSSTGTGLNEKLFF. The CDR3 region has the DNA TGTGCCAGCAGCTCCACCGGGACAGGGCTTAATGAAAAACTGTTTTTT.